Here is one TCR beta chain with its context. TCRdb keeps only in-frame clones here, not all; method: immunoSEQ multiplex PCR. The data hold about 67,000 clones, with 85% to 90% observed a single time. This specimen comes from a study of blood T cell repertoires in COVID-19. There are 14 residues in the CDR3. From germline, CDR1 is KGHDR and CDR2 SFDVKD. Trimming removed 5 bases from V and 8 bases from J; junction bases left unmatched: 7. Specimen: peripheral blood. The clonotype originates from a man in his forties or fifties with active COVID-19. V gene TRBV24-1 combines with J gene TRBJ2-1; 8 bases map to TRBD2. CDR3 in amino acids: CATSAPGRVDEQFF. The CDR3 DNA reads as TGTGCCACCAGTGCCCCCGGGAGGGTGGATGAGCAGTTCTTC.